This T cell receptor (beta chain) originates from a study of T cell responses to AZD1222 COVID-19 vaccine (dated by TCRdb to about 2021). At the level of the whole study: AZD1222 recipients whose second dose came at about 4 weeks and those whose second dose came at about 12 weeks were combined into one group, since spike-specific TCR depth and breadth did not differ between the two schedules. Trial participants were enrolled by age into 18-55, 56-69 and 70-plus year subgroups, with around 150, 28 and 57 TCR-sequenced participants respectively. TCR sequencing was performed for 230 to 250 trial participants, of whom about 200 were given two doses of AZD1222 and approximately 25 were given two doses of MenACWY control vaccine.

According to the study, the label for this sample's time point signals: baseline before first vaccination. Vaccinee samples were obtained from the UK trials COV001 and COV002, which included a single-blind randomized controlled phase 2/3 trial of AZD1222 (ChAdOx1 nCoV-19) in healthy adults. Trial participant PBMC samples were collected at day 0 and day 28 after the second dose for TCRbeta chain sequencing. There are 14 amino acids in the CDR3, from cysteine to phenylalanine inclusive. Left in the record is the CDR3 DNA by itself, 42 bases read in frame from the first base. CDR1 and CDR2 (LGHDT, YNNKEL) derive from the germline V gene (reference sequence). The junction shows trimming of 1 base on V and 5 bases on J, plus 11 bases between the germline ends. The CDR3 regions of human TCRbeta chains were subjected to immunosequencing. In the source study's methods: TCRs in the repertoires were compared against a reference library of SARS-CoV-2-specific TCRs that had been generated with the MIRA antigen-specificity platform. Breadth meant the fraction of unique TCRs that were SARS-CoV-2-associated, whereas depth meant the fraction of total T cells that were SARS-CoV-2-associated. Using the MIRA data, every spike-specific TCR was mapped to the spike region that the TCR reacted to and assigned to either a CD4 or a CD8 class. Log10-transformed breadth and depth values were compared by one-way ANOVA with Sidak's multiple comparisons tests. TCRdb re-hosts the immuneACCESS table, in-frame sequences only. Its copies lack some clones; in the studies checked, an unresolved V gene accounts for under half of them, and the cause for the rest is not known. The DNA was the basis for D and trimming; V, J and clone size are from that table. The table for this sample lists approximately 120,000 clones; 80% to 90% of them were counted only once. The ten largest clones add up to roughly 12% of the sample.

Study-wide conclusions, independent of this receptor: Because no day 14 peak-response samples were available, the repertoires could be characterized only after the peak T cell response. Nearly half of unique spike-specific TCRs reportedly recognized epitopes outside regions mutated in the B.1.351 and B.1.1.7 variants. Participants were mostly white British, with more females than males. The authors suggested clonal diversity may have been underestimated. In the small 56-69-year group, the increase in depth fell short of significance, most likely because of low power. After two AZD1222 doses, spike-specific TCR breadth and depth were significantly higher than at day 0 and than in MenACWY recipients. The whole spike protein was spanned by vaccine-associated CD4 TCRs, and dominant responses were seen in regions 160-218 and 743-854. Conclusions about previously exposed vaccinees are limited because only a handful of AZD1222 recipients were SARS-CoV-2 seropositive at baseline.

With respect to this clone: Its antigen remains unidentified. One base away there is no much larger clone; base qualities are not given.

The TCR was taken from an adult in good health. Sequencing was performed on peripheral blood, taken on day 0 of AZD1222 vaccination. The rearranged chain carries TRBV3-1 (or the pseudogene TRBV3-2) and TRBJ2-5; the D gene is possibly TRBD1 or TRBD2, each agreeing over 5 bases. The nucleotide sequence is TGTGCCAGCAGCCAAGCTGGGGGTACGGAGACCCAGTACTTC. Its amino acids are CASSQAGGTETQYF.